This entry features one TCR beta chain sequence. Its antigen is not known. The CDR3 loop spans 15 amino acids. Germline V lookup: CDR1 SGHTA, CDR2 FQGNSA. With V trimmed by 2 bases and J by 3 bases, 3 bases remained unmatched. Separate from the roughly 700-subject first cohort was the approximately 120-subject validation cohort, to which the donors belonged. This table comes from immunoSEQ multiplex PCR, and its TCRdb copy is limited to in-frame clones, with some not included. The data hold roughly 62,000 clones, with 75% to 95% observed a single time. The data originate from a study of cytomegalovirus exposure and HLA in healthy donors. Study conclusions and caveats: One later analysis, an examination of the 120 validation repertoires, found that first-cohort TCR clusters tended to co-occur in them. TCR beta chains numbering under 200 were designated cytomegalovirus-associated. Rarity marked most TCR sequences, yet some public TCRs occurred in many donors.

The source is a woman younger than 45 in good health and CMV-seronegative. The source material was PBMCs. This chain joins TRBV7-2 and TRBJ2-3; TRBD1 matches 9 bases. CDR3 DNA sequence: TGTGCCAGCAGCTTATACAGGGGGCTTACAGATACGCAGTATTTT. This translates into CASSLYRGLTDTQYF.